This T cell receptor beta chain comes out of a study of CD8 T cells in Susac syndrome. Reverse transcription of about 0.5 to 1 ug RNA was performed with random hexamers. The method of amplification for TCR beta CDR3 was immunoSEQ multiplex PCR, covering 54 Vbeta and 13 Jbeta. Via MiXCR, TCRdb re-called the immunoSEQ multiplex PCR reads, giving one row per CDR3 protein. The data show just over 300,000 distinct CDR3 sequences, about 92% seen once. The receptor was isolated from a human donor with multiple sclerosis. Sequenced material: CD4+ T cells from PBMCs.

The CDR3 region has the DNA TGTGCCAGCAGCCCCAGAAGGACCCCCGTCAAGCAGTACTTC. Translation gives CASSPRRTPVKQYF. This chain joins TRBV7-8 and TRBJ2-7; D is unclear. Trimming pared 5 bases from V and 8 bases from J, leaving 19 bases between. The V gene's germline CDR1 is SGHVS and CDR2 FQNEAQ. The length of the CDR3 is 14 residues.